One sample yielded the 16 T cell receptor beta chains listed below, sequenced in a study of T cell responses to AZD1222 COVID-19 vaccine. Sequencing was performed with immunoSEQ multiplex PCR; in TCRdb, only in-frame clones are kept and a portion is missing. The sample shows 150,000 to 200,000 clones, less than 95% of them seen only once. Source: peripheral blood, taken on day 0 of AZD1222 vaccination. These receptors originate from an adult in good health.

V is TRBV15 and J is TRBJ2-7; 11 positions agree with TRBD1. Trimming took 5 bases from V and 3 from J; bases not matched to a gene: 3. This CDR3 has 14 residues. Looked up from germline, CDR1 is LNHNV and CDR2 is YYDKDF (reference sequence). CDR3: CATSGQGAHYEQYF. The CDR3 DNA sequence: TGTGCCACCAGCGGACAGGGGGCCCACTACGAGCAGTACTTC.

With regard to this clone: The junction departs from germline at one end; a sequencing error may be responsible. The CDR3 bases are TGCGCCAGCAGGTTGGAGTACTATAATTCACCCCTCCACTTT. Translated, it gives CASRLEYYNSPLHF. The chain is built from TRBV5-1 and TRBJ1-6; D unresolved. The CDR3 covers 14 residues. Germline V CDR1 and CDR2: SGHRS, YFSETQ.

This chain links TRBV6-5 with TRBJ2-5; 16 positions agree with TRBD2. After removal of 6 bases from V and 9 bases from J, the junction contained 7 bases not matched to a gene. Germline assignment: CDR1 MNHEY and CDR2 SVGAGI. The CDR3 spans 15 residues. The CDR3 region has the DNA TGTGCCAGCAGCCTACCGGGACTAGCGGGGGGGGCCCAGTACTTC. Translating it yields CASSLPGLAGGAQYF.

The V call is TRBV5-5, the J call TRBJ2-3; D possibly corresponds to TRBD2 (6 bases). The V gene's germline CDR1 is SGHKS and CDR2 YYEKEE (reference sequence). V was pared by 0 bases and J by 2 bases, with 10 bases between. This CDR3 spans 15 amino acids. The CDR3: CASSLDGLHTDTQYF. The DNA for the CDR3 is TGTGCCAGCAGCTTGGACGGACTACACACAGATACGCAGTATTTT.

The sample holds a few counts of this clone. The gene calls are TRBV5-1 and TRBJ1-6; tentative D call: TRBD1 (5 bases). Per germline, CDR1 SGHRS and CDR2 YFSETQ. The CDR3 covers 15 residues. V was pared by 4 bases and J by 7 bases, with 15 bases between. In DNA form, the CDR3 reads TGCGCCAGCAGCCATGGCGGGGGTCTCAATTCACCCCTCCACTTT. Amino acid sequence: CASSHGGGLNSPLHF.

The CDR3 coding sequence is TGTGCCAGCAGCCCGAAGGAGATTGGGCAGTTCTTC. Amino acid sequence: CASSPKEIGQFF. The V gene is TRBV7-2, the J gene TRBJ2-1, with D uncertain. V lost 5 bases and J 12 bases, leaving 14 bases between the germline ends. Germline CDR1 SGHTA, CDR2 FQGNSA. The CDR3 consists of 12 residues.

This chain joins TRBV19 and TRBJ2-5, with a weak D call TRBD2 (6 bases). Trimming removed 7 bases from V and 5 bases from J, with 29 bases in between. CDR1 and CDR2 (germline): LNHDA, SQIVND (reference sequence). This CDR3 contains 18 residues. In DNA, the CDR3 is TGTGCCAGTATGGTCCGGGTTGGGGGGAACAGTGAGAGGGAGACCCAGTACTTC. Amino acid sequence: CASMVRVGGNSERETQYF.

V usage is TRBV2 and J usage is TRBJ2-7, with 9 bases aligning to TRBD1. J lost 4 bases, V lost 6 bases, and 10 bases had no gene match. Germline V lookup: CDR1 SNHLY, CDR2 FYNNEI. The CDR3 has 15 residues. The CDR3 bases are TGTGCCAGCAGAGAAATGACAGGGGGTTTGTACGAGCAGTACTTC. It encodes CASREMTGGLYEQYF.

The gene calls are TRBV7-8 and TRBJ1-5, with a possible D match to TRBD1 (5 bases). This CDR3 comprises 14 residues. From germline, CDR1 is SGHVS and CDR2 FQNEAQ. Trimming took off 0 bases at V and 6 bases at J, with 9 bases between the two ends. This CDR3 reads CASSLATEGQPQHF. The CDR3, as DNA: TGTGCCAGCAGCTTAGCGACAGAAGGTCAGCCCCAGCATTTT.

The chain combines TRBV11-2 with TRBJ2-1, with D uncertain. The CDR3 extends over 14 amino acids. Germline lookup yields CDR1 SGHAT and CDR2 FQNNGV. The V end lost 5 bases, the J end lost 0 bases, and 8 bases lay between the germline ends. In DNA, the CDR3 is TGTGCCAGCAGCGGTTTGGGCTCCTACAATGAGCAGTTCTTC. Translated: CASSGLGSYNEQFF. Drawing the rest from reference TRBV11-2 and TRBJ2-1, the complete variable domain is EAGVAQSPRYKIIEKRQSVAFWCNPISGHATLYWYQQILGQGPKLLIQFQNNGVVDDSQLPKDRFSAERLKGVDSTLKIQPAKLEDSAVYLCASSGLGSYNEQFFGPGTRLTVL.

The chain recombines TRBV7-2 with TRBJ1-5, with TRBD1 matching 8 bases. There are 16 residues in the CDR3. J gave up 3 bases and V 5 bases, and 9 bases lay outside the gene matches. Looked up from germline, CDR1 is SGHTA and CDR2 is FQGNSA. This chain's CDR3 is CASSIRTGLTNQPQHF. In nucleotides, the CDR3 is TGTGCCAGCAGCATAAGGACAGGGCTTACCAATCAGCCCCAGCATTTT.

V is TRBV7-9 and J is TRBJ1-5; no firm D call. Germline CDR1 and CDR2: SEHNR and FQNEAQ (reference sequence). The CDR3 length is 13 residues. Trimming stripped 1 base from V and 5 bases from J, with 6 bases between. The CDR3 loop reads CASSLGQDQPQHF. The CDR3 coding sequence is TGTGCCAGCAGCTTAGGGCAAGATCAGCCCCAGCATTTT.

V gene TRBV11-2 combines with J gene TRBJ2-1; TRBD2 is a possible D gene (6 bases). The CDR3 has 19 amino acids. V was trimmed by 5 bases and J by 4 bases, leaving 27 bases between them. Germline CDR1 SGHAT, CDR2 FQNNGV. CDR3 nucleotides: TGTGCCAGCAGCGGGAGGTCGCAGGGTGTGTCGGTATCGTACAATGAGCAGTTCTTC. This encodes CASSGRSQGVSVSYNEQFF.

In DNA, the CDR3 is TGTGCCAGCAGTGAATGGTCCCTAGCGGCTTTCTCCGGGGGTGAGCAGTTCTTC. It encodes CASSEWSLAAFSGGEQFF. The rearrangement links TRBV25-1 to TRBJ2-1; 7 bases agree with TRBD2. V gave up 1 base and J gave up 9 bases; unmatched junction bases: 18. Germline V gene lookup returns CDR1 MGHDK and CDR2 SYGVNS. The CDR3 has 18 residues.

V and J are TRBV27 and TRBJ2-3, with D perhaps matching TRBD1 (5 bases). CDR1 and CDR2 from the germline V gene are MNHEY and SMNVEV (reference sequence). V lost 2 bases, J lost 9 bases, and 12 bases lay in between. The CDR3 sequence is 13 residues long. The CDR3: CASSLTVRGTQYF. DNA of the CDR3: TGTGCCAGCAGTTTAACCGTTAGGGGAACGCAGTATTTT.

The V gene is TRBV2, the J gene TRBJ2-7; perhaps TRBD2 as D (6 bases). This CDR3 has 14 amino acids. In germline, CDR1 is SNHLY, CDR2 FYNNEI. The V end was cut by 3 bases, the J end by 5 bases, with 14 bases between. This CDR3 is CASSEAGYGNEQYF. The CDR3, as DNA: TGTGCCAGCAGTGAGGCGGGATATGGCAACGAGCAGTACTTC. The variable domain in full, completed from reference TRBV2 and TRBJ2-7, reads EPEVTQTPSHQVTQMGQEVILRCVPISNHLYFYWYRQILGQKVEFLVSFYNNEISEKSEIFDDQFSVERPDGSNFTLKIRSTKLEDSAMYFCASSEAGYGNEQYFGPGTRLTVT.